This T cell receptor (beta chain) was identified in a study of blood T cell repertoires in COVID-19. On the study more broadly: The cDNA or gDNA used as material had been derived from T cells, B-cell-depleted T cells, or PBMCs.

Libraries were prepared by immunoSEQ multiplex PCR; TCRdb keeps only in-frame clonotypes and omits some of them. The sample has more than 95,000 clones, roughly nine tenths seen once; the top ten hold around 6.2%. This CDR3 spans 13 amino acids. Germline V lookup: CDR1 SGHRS, CDR2 YFSETQ. Trimming removed 3 bases from V and 4 bases from J, with 10 bases in between. This rearrangement joins TRBV5-1 to TRBJ1-2, with TRBD1 as a possible D gene (6 bases). The sequence came from a human donor in a cohort sampled during active COVID-19. Sequencing was performed on peripheral blood. The CDR3 loop is CASSSDRSYGYTF. Written as DNA, the CDR3 is TGCGCCAGCAGCTCGGACAGAAGCTATGGCTACACCTTC.